The next 29 T cell receptor beta chains were all read from a single sample in a study of shared clonotypes between healthy human individuals. Sequencing was performed with immunoSEQ multiplex PCR; in TCRdb, only in-frame clones are kept and a portion is missing. The sample lists roughly 500,000 clones; approximately 80% were seen once. Material for sequencing was PBMCs. The source is a woman in her 40s in good health. Some clones in this sample may be carry-over from other donors' samples.

This clone was detected only a few times. V gene TRBV7-9 combines with J gene TRBJ1-5, with D perhaps TRBD1 (6 bases). With 5 bases removed from V and 3 bases from J, the gap between germline ends came to 11 bases. The CDR3 has 14 residues. The germline gives CDR1 SEHNR, CDR2 FQNEAQ (reference sequence). The DNA of the CDR3 is TGTGCCAGCAGCCTTACAGGGAACAATCAGCCCCAGCATTTT. Translating it yields CASSLTGNNQPQHF.

This clone was seen only once. Distinct nucleotide sequences in the sample also encode this CDR3. The chain has TRBV18 and TRBJ1-3, with D uncertain. Looked up from germline, CDR1 is KGHSH and CDR2 is LQKENI. The germline V and J ends were trimmed by 0 bases and 3 bases, with 9 bases remaining between them. This CDR3 is built from 15 residues. The DNA for the CDR3 is TGTGCCAGCTCACCACCGGCGGGGTTTGGAAACACCATATATTTT. Translation: CASSPPAGFGNTIYF. The full variable domain, in which reference TRBV18 and TRBJ1-3 provide the parts outside the CDR3, is NAGVMQNPRHLVRRRGQEARLRCSPMKGHSHVYWYRQLPEEGLKFMVYLQKENIIDESGMPKERFSAEFPKEGPSILRIQQVVRGDSAAYFCASSPPAGFGNTIYFGEGSWLTVV.

This chain links TRBV11-3 with TRBJ2-2; a weak D match, TRBD1 (5 bases). V lost 3 bases, J lost 0 bases, and 5 bases lay in between. In germline, CDR1 is SGHNT, CDR2 YENEEA. CDR3 length: 14 amino acids. CDR3 nucleotide sequence: TGTGCCAGCAGCTTGGGGCCGAACACCGGGGAGCTGTTTTTT. Its protein is CASSLGPNTGELFF.

The chain uses TRBV5-1 and TRBJ2-1; TRBD1 aligns across 8 bases. Germline values: CDR1 SGHRS, CDR2 YFSETQ. This CDR3 has 15 residues. V shed 4 bases and J 0 bases; nucleotides not matched to a gene: 3. CDR3 DNA: TGCGCCAGCAGCGACGGGACAGGCTCCTACAATGAGCAGTTCTTC. It codes for CASSDGTGSYNEQFF.

The chain uses TRBV5-6 and TRBJ1-3, with 7 bases matching TRBD1. V was clipped by 3 bases and J by 5 bases; unmatched bases: 17. Germline CDR1 SGHDT, CDR2 YYEEEE. This CDR3 has 18 amino acids. The CDR3 DNA sequence: TGTGCCAGCAGCTGGTGGCCCTGGACTCGAAGGGGGCGAAACACCATATATTTT. Encoded protein: CASSWWPWTRRGRNTIYF.

This clone was counted a few times. The CDR3, as DNA: TGTGCCAGCAGTGACGGGGGGTCTTCGGGGGAGCTGTTTTTT. Amino acid sequence: CASSDGGSSGELFF. The chain links TRBV6-4 to TRBJ2-2; tentatively, D is TRBD2 (6 bases). The ends were cut back, 2 bases at V and 8 bases at J, with 12 bases in the middle. The CDR3 is 14 residues long. Per germline, CDR1 MRHNA and CDR2 SNTAGT.

V usage is TRBV21-1 and J usage is TRBJ1-1. TRBV21-1 is a known pseudogene. The CDR3 contains 15 residues. The DNA of the CDR3 is TGTGCCAGCAGCAAAGCCCGGGACGGAAACACTGAAGCTTTCTTT. Translated: CASSKARDGNTEAFF.

The CDR3 loop is CASSSGLADLYEQYF. CDR3 coding DNA: TGTGCCAGCAGCTCGGGACTAGCGGATCTCTACGAGCAGTACTTC. V gene TRBV28 combines with J gene TRBJ2-7, with 11 nucleotides matching TRBD2. CDR3 length equals 15 residues. The germline V gene encodes CDR1 MDHEN and CDR2 SYDVKM. The V segment lost 6 bases and the J segment 3 bases; nucleotides outside the gene matches: 7. The full variable domain, rest sourced from reference TRBV28 and TRBJ2-7, is DVKVTQSSRYLVKRTGEKVFLECVQDMDHENMFWYRQDPGLGLRLIYFSYDVKMKEKGDIPEGYSVSREKKERFSLILESASTNQTSMYLCASSSGLADLYEQYFGPGTRLTVT.

This clone was picked up many times. V gene TRBV7-8 combines with J gene TRBJ2-5, with 8 bases matching TRBD1. J lost 2 bases, V lost 0 bases, and 8 bases had no gene match. Germline V gene data show CDR1 as SGHVS and CDR2 as FQNEAQ. The CDR3 is 17 amino acids. CDR3 in DNA: TGTGCCAGCAGCTTAGCGCAGGGGGCTGTGTTACAAGAGACCCAGTACTTC. Its translation is CASSLAQGAVLQETQYF.

The chain is built from TRBV6-1 and TRBJ2-5; tentative D call: TRBD1 (5 bases). Germline-derived CDR1 and CDR2 are MNHNS and SASEGT. V was trimmed by 5 bases and J by 3 bases, leaving 13 bases between them. The CDR3 extends over 14 amino acids. The CDR3, as DNA: TGTGCCAGCAGTAAGGGGCGGCCGGAAGAGACCCAGTACTTC. Protein product: CASSKGRPEETQYF.

This chain links TRBV7-8 with TRBJ2-3; the match to TRBD1 covers 7 bases. Germline V gene sequence: CDR1 SGHVS, CDR2 FQNEAQ. The CDR3 is 19 amino acids. The junction had 17 bases not matched to a gene; V was cut back by 3 bases and J by 2 bases. CDR3 sequence reads: CASSFAPPPQTGNTDTQYF. CDR3 coding DNA: TGTGCCAGCAGCTTCGCACCCCCCCCACAGACAGGGAACACAGATACGCAGTATTTT.

The chain is built from TRBV5-1 and TRBJ2-3; D tentatively fits TRBD1 or TRBD2 (5 bases each). This CDR3 has 14 amino acids. V was pared by 6 bases and J by 0 bases, with 11 bases between. CDR1 is SGHRS, CDR2 YFSETQ, per germline. CDR3 loop: CASIRDLSTDTQYF. Written as DNA, the CDR3 is TGCGCCAGCATAAGGGACCTTAGCACAGATACGCAGTATTTT.

The rearrangement joins TRBV7-9 to TRBJ1-1, with 7 bases identical to TRBD1. From germline, CDR1 is SEHNR and CDR2 FQNEAQ (reference sequence). CDR3 size: 15 residues. V trimming: 4 bases; J trimming: 3 bases; junction bases outside the gene matches: 8. CDR3 sequence reads: CASSSDRAGYTEAFF. The CDR3 DNA is TGTGCCAGCAGCTCCGACAGGGCAGGATACACTGAAGCTTTCTTT.

The genes are TRBV18 and TRBJ2-1; TRBD2 aligns across 10 bases. The germline gives CDR1 KGHSH, CDR2 LQKENI. Trimming removed 1 base from V and 9 bases from J; junction bases left unmatched: 9. The CDR3 covers 16 residues. The CDR3 protein is CASSPRAAGGPVEQFF. CDR3 nucleotide sequence: TGTGCCAGCTCACCACGGGCAGCGGGAGGGCCAGTTGAGCAGTTCTTC.

The V gene is TRBV28, the J gene TRBJ1-2; D might be TRBD1 (6 bases). Trimming removed 7 bases at V and 12 bases at J, with 24 bases between. The CDR3 covers 14 residues. Germline CDR1 and CDR2: MDHEN and SYDVKM. CDR3 loop: CASTTNGGAQGNTF. The CDR3 region has the DNA TGTGCCAGCACCACCAACGGGGGGGCGCAAGGCAACACCTTC.

The V gene is TRBV11-2, the J gene TRBJ2-5; D remains ambiguous. This CDR3 is 13 amino acids long. V was trimmed by 2 bases and J by 1 base, leaving 5 bases between them. The germline V gene encodes CDR1 SGHAT and CDR2 FQNNGV. Here the CDR3 reads CASSLLTQETQYF. In nucleotides, the CDR3 is TGTGCCAGCAGCTTACTAACCCAAGAGACCCAGTACTTC.

This clone was found once. The chain uses TRBV28 and TRBJ1-2; TRBD1 is a possible D gene (5 bases). Looked up from germline, CDR1 is MDHEN and CDR2 is SYDVKM. CDR3 length equals 14 residues. Deletions cut 3 bases from V and 4 bases from J, with 12 bases between. CDR3 in amino acids: CASSLEPGTYGYTF. Here the CDR3 DNA reads TGTGCCAGCAGTTTGGAACCCGGGACCTATGGCTACACCTTC.

The V gene is TRBV7-2, the J gene TRBJ2-1; TRBD2 matches at 8 bases. CDR3 length: 16 amino acids. The germline CDR1 and CDR2 sequences are SGHTA and FQGNSA. V lost 1 base, J lost 4 bases, and 6 bases stayed unmatched. The CDR3 region has the DNA TGTGCCAGCAGCTTAGAGAGCGGGAGTTCTTACAATGAGCAGTTCTTC. This translates into CASSLESGSSYNEQFF.

The chain links TRBV6-1 to TRBJ2-7; 9 nucleotides match TRBD1. The DNA matches TRBJ2-1 better at its end, which makes the J call doubtful. The CDR3 has 13 amino acids. Looked up from germline, CDR1 is MNHNS and CDR2 is SASEGT. The CDR3 region is CASNRQGVDEQFF. The CDR3 DNA sequence: TGTGCCAGCAACAGACAGGGGGTTGATGAGCAGTTCTTC.

This chain connects TRBV4-2 to TRBJ2-5, with D maybe TRBD2 (7 bases). The CDR3 covers 14 residues. V was shortened by 4 bases and J by 4 bases, with 13 bases between the two germline ends. CDR1 is LGHNA and CDR2 is YNFKEQ in the germline V gene. The CDR3 reads CASSPFGGRETQYF. The CDR3 DNA is TGTGCCAGCAGCCCATTCGGGGGGCGAGAGACCCAGTACTTC.

V gene TRBV28 combines with J gene TRBJ2-2; 9 nucleotides match TRBD2. This CDR3 has 14 residues. Germline V CDR1 and CDR2: MDHEN, SYDVKM. The junction had 4 bases not matched to a gene; V was cut back by 6 bases and J by 5 bases. The CDR3 region is CASRLAGLTGELFF. CDR3 coding DNA: TGTGCCAGCAGGCTAGCGGGATTAACCGGGGAGCTGTTTTTT.

This chain connects TRBV2 to TRBJ1-3; 8 bases are shared with TRBD1. J lost 4 bases, V lost 4 bases, and 6 bases had no gene match. The V gene's germline CDR1 is SNHLY and CDR2 FYNNEI. This CDR3 has 15 residues. CDR3 amino acids: CASSATGESGNTIYF. CDR3 in DNA: TGTGCCAGCAGTGCGACAGGGGAATCAGGAAACACCATATATTTT.

The V call is TRBV5-1, the J call TRBJ1-3, with 7 bases lining up with TRBD1. V lost 4 bases to trimming and J lost 0 bases; unmatched junction nucleotides: 4. The CDR3 length is 15 residues. Germline V gene lookup returns CDR1 SGHRS and CDR2 YFSETQ. The CDR3 reads CASSPRDSSGNTIYF. The CDR3, as DNA: TGCGCCAGCAGCCCCCGGGACAGCTCTGGAAACACCATATATTTT.

The genes are TRBV11-2 and TRBJ2-5; 8 positions match TRBD2. Germline CDR1 SGHAT, CDR2 FQNNGV. The CDR3 covers 15 residues. With V trimmed by 3 bases and J by 4 bases, 7 bases remained unmatched. The CDR3 nucleotides read TGTGCCAGCAGCTTCGTCGCGGGAGGCGGAGAGACCCAGTACTTC. Residues: CASSFVAGGGETQYF. The whole variable domain, filled in from reference TRBV11-2 and TRBJ2-5, reads EAGVAQSPRYKIIEKRQSVAFWCNPISGHATLYWYQQILGQGPKLLIQFQNNGVVDDSQLPKDRFSAERLKGVDSTLKIQPAKLEDSAVYLCASSFVAGGGETQYFGPGTRLLVL.

The chain employs TRBV27 and TRBJ2-7, with 13 bases that match TRBD2. The germline gives CDR1 MNHEY, CDR2 SMNVEV (reference sequence). The CDR3 loop spans 20 amino acids. With V trimmed by 1 base and J by 2 bases, 14 bases remained unmatched. The CDR3 protein is CASSLWGGRGTSGIPYEQYF. The CDR3 DNA reads TGTGCCAGCAGTTTATGGGGGGGCCGAGGGACTAGCGGGATCCCCTACGAGCAGTACTTC.

The V gene is TRBV7-2, the J gene TRBJ1-5; 7 bases line up with TRBD1. CDR1 and CDR2 from the germline V gene are SGHTA and FQGNSA. The CDR3 has 13 residues. With 6 bases clipped from V and 8 bases from J, the junction kept 7 bases outside the gene matches. The CDR3 DNA is TGTGCCAGCAGGCAGGGGGTGGGGAAGCCCCAGCATTTT. Its protein product is CASRQGVGKPQHF.

As regards this clone: One base away lies a much larger clone, so this may be a sequencing read error. The chain combines TRBV7-9 with TRBJ2-2; 7 nucleotides line up with TRBD2. V trimming: 4 bases; J trimming: 6 bases; junction bases outside the gene matches: 5. This CDR3 region has 14 residues. Germline-derived CDR1 and CDR2 are SEHNR and FQNEAQ (reference sequence). CDR3 region: CASSSGLTAGELFF. The CDR3 DNA is TGTGCCAGCAGCTCGGGACTAACGGCCGGGGAGCTGTTTTTT.

The chain has TRBV5-6 and TRBJ1-5; D gene uncertain. The CDR3 length is 15 residues. From germline, CDR1 is SGHDT and CDR2 YYEEEE. With 2 bases removed from V and 9 bases from J, the gap between germline ends came to 18 bases. The CDR3 loop reads CASSFGGSPSTPQHF. The CDR3 DNA reads as TGTGCCAGCAGCTTTGGTGGCAGCCCTTCAACGCCCCAGCATTTT.

This chain links TRBV5-1 with TRBJ1-1; D uncertain. Per germline, CDR1 SGHRS and CDR2 YFSETQ. V was cut by 0 bases and J by 4 bases, with 10 bases left in between. CDR3 length: 14 amino acids. The CDR3 DNA is TGCGCCAGCAGCTTGGGAGGAGGCGTCACTGAAGCTTTCTTT. This gives the protein CASSLGGGVTEAFF.